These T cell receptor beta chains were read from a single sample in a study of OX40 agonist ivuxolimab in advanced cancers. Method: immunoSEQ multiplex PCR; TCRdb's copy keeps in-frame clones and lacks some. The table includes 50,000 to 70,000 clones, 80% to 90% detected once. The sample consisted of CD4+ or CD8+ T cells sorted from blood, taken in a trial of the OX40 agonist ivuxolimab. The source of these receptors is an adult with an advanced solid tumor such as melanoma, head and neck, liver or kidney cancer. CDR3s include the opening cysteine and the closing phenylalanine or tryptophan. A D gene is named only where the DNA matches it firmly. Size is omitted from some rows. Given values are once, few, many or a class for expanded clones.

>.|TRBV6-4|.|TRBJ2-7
CASSDSITEGFYEQYF
TGTGCCAGCAGTGACTCGATCACAGAAGGTTTCTACGAGCAGTACTTC
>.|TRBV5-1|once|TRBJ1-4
CASSFTGTLNEKLFF
TGCGCCAGCAGCTTTACCGGGACGCTGAATGAAAAACTGTTTTTT
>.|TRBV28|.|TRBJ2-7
CASSLPNTGYEQYF
TGTGCCAGCAGTTTACCTAATACAGGGTACGAGCAGTACTTC
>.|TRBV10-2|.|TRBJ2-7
CASSVGGDRLEQYF
TGCGCCAGCAGTGTTGGGGGGGACAGGTTGGAGCAGTACTTC
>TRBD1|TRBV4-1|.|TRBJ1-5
CASSQDPQGQGRQPQHF
TGCGCCAGCAGCCAAGATCCGCAAGGACAGGGGAGGCAGCCCCAGCATTTT
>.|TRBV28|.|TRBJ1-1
CASSRTGSRTEAFF
TGTGCCAGCAGCCGAACAGGGTCTCGCACTGAAGCTTTCTTT
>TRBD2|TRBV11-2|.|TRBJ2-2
CASSLYRTSNTGELFF
TGTGCCAGCAGCTTATACAGGACTAGTAACACCGGGGAGCTGTTTTTT
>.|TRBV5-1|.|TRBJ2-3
CASSLAWSETDTQYF
TGCGCCAGCAGCTTGGCCTGGAGTGAGACAGATACGCAGTATTTT
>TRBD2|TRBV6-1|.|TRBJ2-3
CASSELRGSGTDTQYF
TGTGCCAGCAGTGAATTGCGCGGGAGCGGCACAGATACGCAGTATTTT
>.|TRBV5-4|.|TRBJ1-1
CASSPDWGTEAFF
TGTGCCAGCAGCCCCGATTGGGGGACTGAAGCTTTCTTT
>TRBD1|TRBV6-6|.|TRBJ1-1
CASSVSDRGRTEAFF
TGTGCCAGCAGTGTCTCGGACAGGGGGCGGACTGAAGCTTTCTTT
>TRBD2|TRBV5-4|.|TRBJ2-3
CASSLTSGASSTDTQYF
TGTGCCAGCAGCTTAACTAGCGGAGCGAGCTCCACAGATACGCAGTATTTT
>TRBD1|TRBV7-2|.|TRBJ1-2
CASSLEAGGAGYGYTF
TGTGCCAGCAGCTTAGAAGCAGGGGGCGCCGGCTATGGCTACACCTTC
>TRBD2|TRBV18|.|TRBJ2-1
CASSPRIAGGPESGEQFF
TGTGCCAGCTCACCACGGATAGCGGGAGGCCCTGAGTCGGGTGAGCAGTTCTTC
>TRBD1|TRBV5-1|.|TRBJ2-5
CASSLTGANQETQYF
TGCGCCAGCAGTCTGACAGGGGCCAACCAAGAGACCCAGTACTTC
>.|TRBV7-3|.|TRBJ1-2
CASSLAPGPTMGGYTF
TGTGCCAGCAGCTTAGCCCCGGGACCGACGATGGGTGGCTACACCTTC
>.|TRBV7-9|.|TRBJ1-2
CASSGGLDYGYTF
TGTGCCAGCAGTGGAGGGCTCGACTATGGCTACACCTTC
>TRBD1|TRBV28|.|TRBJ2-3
CASSPYSGTATSTDTQYF
TGTGCCAGCAGTCCGTACTCCGGGACAGCAACTAGCACAGATACGCAGTATTTT
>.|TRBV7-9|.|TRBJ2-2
CAPLKPGSDTGELFF
TGTGCCCCACTTAAGCCGGGGTCGGACACCGGGGAGCTGTTTTTT
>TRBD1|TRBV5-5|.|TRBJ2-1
CASSSGTASYNEQFF
TGTGCCAGCAGCTCCGGGACAGCATCCTACAATGAGCAGTTCTTC
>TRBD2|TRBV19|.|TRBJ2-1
CASSVLAGAYNEQFF
TGTGCCAGTAGTGTACTAGCGGGGGCCTACAATGAGCAGTTCTTC
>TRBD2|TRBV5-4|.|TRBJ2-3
CASSSGGRTDTQYF
TGTGCCAGCAGCTCTGGCGGGAGGACAGATACGCAGTATTTT
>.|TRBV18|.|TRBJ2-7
CASSLNGYEQYF
TGTGCCAGCTCACTAAACGGTTACGAGCAGTACTTC
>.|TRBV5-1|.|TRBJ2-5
CASSLDLIETQYF
TGCGCCAGCAGCTTGGATTTGATCGAGACCCAGTACTTC
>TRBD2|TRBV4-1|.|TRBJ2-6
CASSQVWEGSGANVLTF
TGCGCCAGCAGCCAAGTGTGGGAGGGTTCTGGGGCCAACGTCCTGACTTTC
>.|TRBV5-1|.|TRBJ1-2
CASSPGAQANYGYTF
TGCGCCAGCTCCCCTGGGGCCCAAGCGAACTATGGCTACACCTTC
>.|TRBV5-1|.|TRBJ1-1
CASSIQGLSSAEAFF
TGCGCCAGCAGCATACAGGGTTTAAGTTCGGCTGAAGCTTTCTTT
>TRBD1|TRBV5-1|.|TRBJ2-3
CASSLGTVTDTQYF
TGCGCCAGCAGCTTAGGGACAGTCACAGATACGCAGTATTTT
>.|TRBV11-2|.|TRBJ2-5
CASSPRGAGGDETQYF
TGTGCCAGCAGCCCACGGGGGGCAGGGGGCGATGAGACCCAGTACTTC
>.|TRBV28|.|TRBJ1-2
CASSLYRNYGYTF
TGTGCCAGCAGTTTATATCGGAACTATGGCTACACCTTC
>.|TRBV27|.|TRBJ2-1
CASSIRDDGSGEQFF
TGTGCCAGCAGTATCCGGGACGACGGCTCGGGAGAGCAGTTCTTC
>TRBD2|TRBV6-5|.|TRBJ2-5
CASSYGVAGGPVTQYF
TGTGCCAGCAGTTACGGGGTAGCGGGAGGGCCGGTGACCCAGTACTTC
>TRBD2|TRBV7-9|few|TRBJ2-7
CASTRLSGSSYEQYF
TGTGCCAGCACCCGCCTTAGCGGGAGTTCTTACGAGCAGTACTTC
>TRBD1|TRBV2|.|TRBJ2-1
CASSERGQYGEQFF
TGTGCCAGCAGTGAGAGGGGACAGTACGGTGAGCAGTTCTTC
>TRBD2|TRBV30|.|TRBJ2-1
CAWTGGRAVDEQFF
TGTGCCTGGACCGGCGGGAGGGCCGTAGATGAGCAGTTCTTC
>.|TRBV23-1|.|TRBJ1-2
CASSRGQGGGYTF
TGCGCCAGCAGTCGAGGTCAGGGTGGTGGCTACACCTTC
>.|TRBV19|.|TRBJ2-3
CASSISPTGSDTQYF
TGTGCCAGTAGTATTTCCCCGACAGGATCAGATACGCAGTATTTT
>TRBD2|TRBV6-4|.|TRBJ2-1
CASSRTSGSGPLNEQFF
TGTGCCAGCAGTCGGACTAGCGGGAGTGGCCCCCTAAATGAGCAGTTCTTC
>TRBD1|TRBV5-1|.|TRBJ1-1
CASSLAAGGTEAFF
TGCGCCAGCAGCTTGGCCGCAGGGGGCACTGAAGCTTTCTTT
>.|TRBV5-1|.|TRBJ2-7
CASSRGDSYEQYF
TGCGCCAGCAGCAGAGGTGACTCCTACGAGCAGTACTTC
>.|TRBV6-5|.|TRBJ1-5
CASSYSRGGDQPQHF
TGTGCCAGCAGTTACTCGCGCGGAGGGGATCAGCCCCAGCATTTT
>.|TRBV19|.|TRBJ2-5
CASSTRQEETQYF
TGTGCCAGTAGTACCCGACAGGAAGAGACCCAGTACTTC
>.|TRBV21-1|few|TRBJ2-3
CASRGTSGGTDTQYF
TGTGCCAGCAGAGGGACTAGCGGGGGAACAGATACGCAGTATTTT
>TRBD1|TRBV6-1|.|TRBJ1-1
CASSGTGALPREAFF
TGTGCCAGCAGTGGGACAGGGGCCTTACCTCGTGAAGCTTTCTTT
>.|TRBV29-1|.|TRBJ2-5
CSAYGGTGYQETQYF
TGCAGCGCCTACGGGGGGACAGGCTACCAAGAGACCCAGTACTTC
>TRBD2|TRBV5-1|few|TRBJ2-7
CASSWGVGLAGAYEQYF
TGCGCCAGCAGCTGGGGTGTTGGGCTAGCGGGAGCCTACGAGCAGTACTTC
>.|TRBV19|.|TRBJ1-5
CASSYFGGGDQPQHF
TGTGCCAGTAGCTATTTTGGTGGGGGCGATCAGCCCCAGCATTTT
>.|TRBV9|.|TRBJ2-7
CASSVDRSHEQYF
TGTGCCAGCAGCGTAGACAGGTCCCACGAGCAGTACTTC
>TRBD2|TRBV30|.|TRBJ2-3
CAWSVIPLAGADTQYF
TGTGCCTGGAGTGTGATACCCTTAGCGGGAGCAGATACGCAGTATTTT
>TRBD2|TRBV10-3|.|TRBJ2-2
CAISESVGGSPGELFF
TGTGCCATCAGTGAGTCGGTGGGCGGGAGTCCCGGGGAGCTGTTTTTT
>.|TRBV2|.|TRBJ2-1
CASNLPTYEQFF
TGTGCCAGCAATCTCCCCACGTATGAGCAGTTCTTC
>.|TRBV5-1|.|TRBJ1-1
CASSLVEGTSTEAFF
TGCGCCAGCAGCTTGGTAGAGGGCACTAGTACTGAAGCTTTCTTT
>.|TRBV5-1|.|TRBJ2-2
CASSWQYIDTGELFF
TGCGCCAGCAGCTGGCAGTACATAGACACCGGGGAGCTGTTTTTT
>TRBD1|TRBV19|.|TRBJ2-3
CASSRRQGDGGTDTQYF
TGTGCCAGTAGTCGTAGACAGGGGGATGGAGGCACAGATACGCAGTATTTT
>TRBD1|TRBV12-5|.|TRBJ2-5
CASGLNPRDRVYF
TGTGCTAGTGGCTTGAACCCCCGGGACAGGGTGTACTTC